This TCR beta chain was sequenced in a study of blood T cell repertoires in COVID-19. Study at large: The samples span acute and convalescent COVID-19 from the United States, Italy and Spain. PBMCs, B-cell-depleted T cells, or T cells were the source of the cDNA or gDNA that made up the material.

Original processing methods: Scientists estimated how many nucleated cells there were by amplifying reference gene primers. Sequencing used immunoSEQ multiplex PCR; TCRdb keeps in-frame clones, though not all of them. The V and J calls and clone size were taken over from that table, and D and trimming were inferred from the DNA. The sample yields fewer than 85,000 clones, 90% seen once. Trimming at V came to 3 bases and at J to 3 bases, leaving 8 bases not matched to a gene. CDR1 and CDR2 from the germline V gene are SGHAT and FQNNGV. This CDR3 spans 15 amino acids. This clone was detected only once. Sequencing was performed on peripheral blood. The chain couples TRBV11-2 to TRBJ2-7; 7 bases are shared with TRBD2. This TCR came from a woman between 45 and 65 years old in a cohort sampled during active COVID-19. The CDR3 here is CASSLGQRDFYEQYF. The CDR3 coding sequence is TGTGCCAGCAGCTTGGGGCAGCGGGACTTCTACGAGCAGTACTTC.